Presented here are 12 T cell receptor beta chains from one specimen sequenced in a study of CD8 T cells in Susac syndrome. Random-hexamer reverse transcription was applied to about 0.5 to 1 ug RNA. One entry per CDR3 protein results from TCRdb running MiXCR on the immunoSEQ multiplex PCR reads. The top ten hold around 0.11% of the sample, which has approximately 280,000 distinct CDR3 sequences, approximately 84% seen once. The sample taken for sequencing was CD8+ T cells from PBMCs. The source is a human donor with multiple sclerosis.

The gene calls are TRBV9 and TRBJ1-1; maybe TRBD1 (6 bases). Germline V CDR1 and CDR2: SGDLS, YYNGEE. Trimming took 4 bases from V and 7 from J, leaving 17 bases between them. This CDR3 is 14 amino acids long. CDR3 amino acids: CASSPQGTAGEAFF. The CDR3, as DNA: TGTGCCAGCAGCCCCCAGGGGACTGCAGGTGAAGCTTTCTTT.

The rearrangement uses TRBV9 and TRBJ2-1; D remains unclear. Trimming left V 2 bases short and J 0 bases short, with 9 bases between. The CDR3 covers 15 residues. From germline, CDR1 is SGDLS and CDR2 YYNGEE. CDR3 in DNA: TGTGCCAGCAGCGTTTGGCGCAGCTCCTACAATGAGCAGTTCTTC. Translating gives CASSVWRSSYNEQFF.

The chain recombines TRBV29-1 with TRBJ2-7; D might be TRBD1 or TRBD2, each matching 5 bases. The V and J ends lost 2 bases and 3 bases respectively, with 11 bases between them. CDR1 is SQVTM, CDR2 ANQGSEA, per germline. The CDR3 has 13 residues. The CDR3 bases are TGCAGCGTTGAAAGTTGGGGGAGCTACGAGCAGTACTTC. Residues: CSVESWGSYEQYF.

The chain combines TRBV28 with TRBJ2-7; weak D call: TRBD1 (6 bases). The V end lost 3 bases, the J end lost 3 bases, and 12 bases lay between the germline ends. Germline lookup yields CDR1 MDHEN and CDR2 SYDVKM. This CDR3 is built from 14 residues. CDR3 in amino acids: CASSFGPGVYEQYF. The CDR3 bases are TGTGCCAGCAGTTTTGGGCCAGGGGTCTACGAGCAGTACTTC.

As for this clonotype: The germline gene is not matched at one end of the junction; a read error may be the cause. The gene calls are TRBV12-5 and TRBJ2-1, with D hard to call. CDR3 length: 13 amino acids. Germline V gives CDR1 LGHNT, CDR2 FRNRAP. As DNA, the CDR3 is TGTGCTAGTGACAGTGCCTCCTACAATGAGCAGTCCTTC. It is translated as CASDSASYNEQSF.

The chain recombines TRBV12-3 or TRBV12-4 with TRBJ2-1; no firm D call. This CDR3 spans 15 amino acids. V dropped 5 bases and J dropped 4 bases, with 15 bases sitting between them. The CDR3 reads CASSLSTFAYNEQFF. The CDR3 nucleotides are TGTGCCAGCAGTCTTTCAACCTTTGCTTACAATGAGCAGTTCTTC.

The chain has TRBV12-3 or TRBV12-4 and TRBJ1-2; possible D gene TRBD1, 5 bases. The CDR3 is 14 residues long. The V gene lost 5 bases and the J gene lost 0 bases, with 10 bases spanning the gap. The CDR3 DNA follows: TGTGCCAGCAGTCAGGACACCTCTAACTATGGCTACACCTTC. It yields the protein CASSQDTSNYGYTF.

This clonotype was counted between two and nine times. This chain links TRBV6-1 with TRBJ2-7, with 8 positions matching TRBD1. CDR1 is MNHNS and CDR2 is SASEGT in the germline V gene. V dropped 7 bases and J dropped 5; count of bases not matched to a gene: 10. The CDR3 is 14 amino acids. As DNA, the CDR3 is TGTGCCAGCAACGGACCAGGGGGCCGCGACGAGCAGTACTTC. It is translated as CASNGPGGRDEQYF.

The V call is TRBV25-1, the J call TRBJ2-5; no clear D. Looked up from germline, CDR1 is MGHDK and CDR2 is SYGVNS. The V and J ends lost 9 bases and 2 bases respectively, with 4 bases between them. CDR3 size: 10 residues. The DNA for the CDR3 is TGTGCCAGTGTACAAGAGACCCAGTACTTC. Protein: CASVQETQYF.

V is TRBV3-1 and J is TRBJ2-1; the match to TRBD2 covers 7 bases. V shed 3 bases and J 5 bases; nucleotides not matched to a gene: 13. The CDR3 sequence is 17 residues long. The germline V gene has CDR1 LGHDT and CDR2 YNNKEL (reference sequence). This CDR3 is CASSHPVEGAGNNEQFF. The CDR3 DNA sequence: TGTGCCAGCAGCCACCCGGTAGAGGGAGCGGGGAACAATGAGCAGTTCTTC.

CDR3 coding DNA: TGTGCCAGCAGCGCGACAGGGTTCACTGAAGCTTTCTTT. This translates into CASSATGFTEAFF. The chain carries TRBV7-2 and TRBJ1-1, with TRBD1 matching over 7 bases. This CDR3 has 13 amino acids. The germline CDR1 and CDR2 sequences are SGHTA and FQGNSA. Trimming cost V 5 bases and J 4 bases; bases outside gene matches: 4.

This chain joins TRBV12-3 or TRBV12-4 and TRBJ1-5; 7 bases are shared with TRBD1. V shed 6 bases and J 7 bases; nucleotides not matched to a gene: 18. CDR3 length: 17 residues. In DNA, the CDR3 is TGTGCCAGCAGCCAAGTCGGGGAGACAGGGAGGAACCAGCCCCAGCATTTT. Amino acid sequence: CASSQVGETGRNQPQHF.